Shown below are 10 T cell receptor beta chains from a single sample sequenced in a study of beta chain features in type 1 diabetes. Expressed TCRB transcripts were sequenced after all isolated RNA was converted to cDNA. Clones were read by immunoSEQ multiplex PCR, and TCRdb kept only the in-frame ones, dropping some. The sample yields 400,000 to 500,000 clones, about 15% seen once. Sequencing was carried out using naive CD4+ T cells from blood. These receptors all come from a man in his thirties or forties in good health.

The V call is TRBV27, the J call TRBJ1-4; D is ambiguous. Germline CDR1 MNHEY, CDR2 SMNVEV (reference sequence). The CDR3 totals 15 residues. The V and J ends lost 7 bases and 0 bases respectively, with 12 bases between them. The chain's CDR3 is CASKRVAATNEKLFF. In DNA, the CDR3 is TGTGCCAGCAAACGAGTAGCCGCAACTAATGAAAAACTGTTTTTT.

This rearrangement joins TRBV10-3 to TRBJ2-1; D might be TRBD2 (6 bases). The V gene's germline CDR1 is ENHRY and CDR2 SYGVKD. The V gene lost 10 bases and the J gene lost 6 bases, with 19 bases spanning the gap. CDR3 length equals 14 residues. The CDR3 reads CATRDGGVGNEQFF. The CDR3 DNA sequence: TGTGCCACCCGTGACGGCGGGGTGGGCAATGAGCAGTTCTTC.

This clone appeared many times. This chain uses TRBV14 with TRBJ2-6; weak D call: TRBD2 (6 bases). V gave up 0 bases and J gave up 0 bases, with 9 bases separating them. The CDR3 length is 17 residues. Germline V CDR1 and CDR2: SGHDN, FVKESK. The CDR3 DNA follows: TGTGCCAGCAGCCAAGAAGCGGGCCTCTCTGGGGCCAACGTCCTGACTTTC. This codes for CASSQEAGLSGANVLTF.

The CDR3 DNA reads as TGTGCCAGCAGCTCCGGGACTAGCGGGATGGGGAGCTCCTACAATGAGCAGTTCTTC. The encoded protein is CASSSGTSGMGSSYNEQFF. The gene calls are TRBV7-8 and TRBJ2-1; 13 bases are shared with TRBD2. Germline-derived CDR1 and CDR2 are SGHVS and FQNEAQ. The CDR3 length is 19 residues. The ends lost 4 bases at V and 0 bases at J; junction bases unmatched: 9.

This clone was detected only a few times. The V call is TRBV7-9, the J call TRBJ1-5; D gene unclear. The CDR3 covers 12 residues. With 1 base removed from V and 7 bases from J, the gap between germline ends came to 5 bases. CDR1 is SEHNR, CDR2 FQNEAQ, per germline (reference sequence). DNA for the CDR3: TGTGCCAGCAGCTTAGTAGGCCAGCCCCAGCATTTT. Amino acid sequence: CASSLVGQPQHF.

This clone was detected a few times. This chain connects TRBV5-1 to TRBJ2-7; 7 bases are a match to TRBD2. V was pared by 1 base and J by 3 bases, with 16 bases of the junction left unmatched. The germline V gene has CDR1 SGHRS and CDR2 YFSETQ. The CDR3 extends over 18 amino acids. The CDR3 region has the DNA TGCGCCAGCAGCTTGTTAGCGGGTCTAGGACGACGGATCTACGAGCAGTACTTC. It encodes CASSLLAGLGRRIYEQYF.

In this sample, this clone turned up once. This chain joins TRBV11-2 and TRBJ2-5; no clear D. CDR3 length: 13 residues. V lost 0 bases to trimming and J lost 6 bases, with 8 bases between them. Germline CDR1 and CDR2: SGHAT and FQNNGV. Here the CDR3 reads CASSLEGAQTQYF. The CDR3 coding sequence is TGTGCCAGCAGCTTAGAAGGCGCCCAGACCCAGTACTTC.

The V gene is TRBV20-1, the J gene TRBJ2-1; D is unresolved. Trimming removed 4 bases at V and 15 bases at J, with 16 bases between. Germline values: CDR1 DFQATT, CDR2 SNEGSKA (reference sequence). The CDR3 totals 11 residues. The CDR3 sequence is CSAIYQNGRFF. The CDR3 DNA reads TGCAGTGCTATCTACCAAAACGGTCGGTTCTTC.

This clone has only a few counts. The rearrangement uses TRBV20-1 and TRBJ2-3, with D perhaps TRBD2 (5 bases). The CDR3 is 11 residues long. Per germline, CDR1 DFQATT and CDR2 SNEGSKA (reference sequence). Trimming took off 4 bases at V and 4 bases at J, with 6 bases between the two ends. In DNA, the CDR3 is TGCAGTGCTAACGGGGCAGATACGCAGTATTTT. Translated: CSANGADTQYF.

The chain has TRBV9 and TRBJ2-2; no clear D gene. V dropped 0 bases and J dropped 6 bases, with 6 bases sitting between them. Germline values: CDR1 SGDLS, CDR2 YYNGEE. The length of the CDR3 is 13 residues. CDR3 coding DNA: TGTGCCAGCAGCGTAGCTAATTCCGGGGAGCTGTTTTTT. This translates into CASSVANSGELFF.